Below are 18 T cell receptor beta chains sequenced from a single sample in a study of T cell responses to AZD1222 COVID-19 vaccine. Generated by immunoSEQ multiplex PCR, the TCRdb table keeps only in-frame clones and is missing some. The sample yields under 150,000 clones, 90% to 95% seen once. This material consisted of peripheral blood, taken on day 0 of AZD1222 vaccination. The source of these receptors is an adult in good health.

This chain links TRBV19 with TRBJ2-2, with D perhaps matching TRBD2 (6 bases). The CDR3 extends over 16 amino acids. Germline CDR1 is LNHDA and CDR2 is SQIVND (reference sequence). Trimming took 0 bases from V and 3 from J, leaving 11 bases between them. The CDR3 DNA reads as TGTGCCAGTAGTATAGATTATACTAGCTACACCGGGGAGCTGTTTTTT. Translating gives CASSIDYTSYTGELFF.

For this clone: The same CDR3 arises from other DNA sequences in this sample as well. This chain links TRBV19 with TRBJ2-1; D is undetermined. V was clipped by 1 base and J by 6 bases, with 1 base between them. In germline, CDR1 is LNHDA, CDR2 SQIVND (reference sequence). This CDR3 region has 11 residues. The CDR3 loop is CASSIGNEQFF. The CDR3 DNA reads TGTGCCAGTAGTATAGGCAATGAGCAGTTCTTC.

The J gene is TRBJ2-7, the V gene TRBV6-5; 10 nucleotides agree with TRBD1. V lost 0 bases and J lost 7; bases outside the gene matches: 9. The CDR3 has 16 residues. Germline CDR1 is MNHEY and CDR2 is SVGAGI. CDR3 sequence reads: CASSYSQPGQGQEQYF. CDR3 sequence (DNA): TGTGCCAGCAGTTACTCTCAACCGGGACAGGGGCAAGAGCAGTACTTC.

The chain carries TRBV24-1 and TRBJ2-1, with D perhaps TRBD1 (6 bases). Germline V gene sequence: CDR1 KGHDR, CDR2 SFDVKD. With 4 bases removed from V and 4 bases from J, the gap between germline ends came to 19 bases. This CDR3 is built from 17 residues. The CDR3 here is CATSEGSSSGAYNEQFF. Here the CDR3 DNA reads TGTGCCACCAGTGAAGGGTCCTCGTCAGGGGCTTACAATGAGCAGTTCTTC.

This clone was observed once. The DNA for the CDR3 is TGTGCCAGCAGTGAAACTATGGGACAGGGAGTATCCACTAATGAAAAACTGTTTTTT. It is translated as CASSETMGQGVSTNEKLFF. The V gene is TRBV2, the J gene TRBJ1-4; TRBD1 agrees at 9 bases. The CDR3 contains 19 residues. V lost 2 bases, J lost 2 bases, and 12 bases stayed unmatched. CDR1 and CDR2 from the germline V gene are SNHLY and FYNNEI.

This chain joins TRBV28 and TRBJ2-2; TRBD1 might be the D (6 bases). The CDR3 sequence is 17 residues long. Germline values: CDR1 MDHEN, CDR2 SYDVKM. V was shortened by 2 bases and J by 1 base, with 14 bases between the two germline ends. Written as DNA, the CDR3 is TGTGCCAGCAGTTTACTTGGGGGACATCGGAACACCGGGGAGCTGTTTTTT. It codes for CASSLLGGHRNTGELFF.

V and J are TRBV20-1 and TRBJ1-1; D gene unclear. The CDR3 extends over 10 amino acids. V lost 1 base and J lost 6, with 3 bases in between. Germline V lookup: CDR1 DFQATT, CDR2 SNEGSKA (reference sequence). CDR3 sequence (DNA): TGCAGTGCTAGAGCCCCTGAAGCTTTCTTT. Translated: CSARAPEAFF.

The CDR3, as DNA: TGTGCCAGCAGTGAAGTACAGGGTCGGCGCACCGGGGAGCTGTTTTTT. Encoded protein: CASSEVQGRRTGELFF. The V call is TRBV6-1, the J call TRBJ2-2, with D tentatively TRBD1 (6 bases). From germline, CDR1 is MNHNS and CDR2 SASEGT. V was trimmed by 1 base and J by 4 bases, leaving 13 bases between them. The CDR3 contains 16 residues.

The chain combines TRBV28 with TRBJ1-5, with a weak D call TRBD1 (6 bases). V was trimmed by 2 bases and J by 4 bases, leaving 12 bases between them. CDR3 length: 15 residues. Germline values: CDR1 MDHEN, CDR2 SYDVKM. The CDR3 loop is CASSLPGATNQPQHF. CDR3 coding DNA: TGTGCCAGCAGTTTACCGGGGGCTACGAATCAGCCCCAGCATTTT.

V and J are TRBV2 and TRBJ2-3; a weak D match, TRBD1 (5 bases). The germline V gene has CDR1 SNHLY and CDR2 FYNNEI. V was shortened by 5 bases and J by 0 bases, with 12 bases between the two germline ends. The CDR3 is 15 residues long. The CDR3 DNA reads as TGTGCCAGCAGTCAAGGGGTAACTAGCACAGATACGCAGTATTTT. It codes for CASSQGVTSTDTQYF.

The table lists this clone with a count of one. V and J are TRBV6-2 or TRBV6-3 and TRBJ2-5, with D possibly being TRBD1 (5 bases). V lost 2 bases and J lost 9, with 10 bases in between. CDR1 is MNHEY, CDR2 SVGEGT, per germline. This CDR3 has 12 residues. This chain's CDR3 is CASSYALGAQYF. CDR3 bases: TGTGCCAGCAGTTACGCGCTAGGGGCCCAGTACTTC.

The J gene is TRBJ1-5, the V gene TRBV15; D possibly corresponds to TRBD1 (5 bases). This CDR3 has 15 amino acids. Germline CDR1 LNHNV, CDR2 YYDKDF (reference sequence). Trimming pared 1 base from V and 5 bases from J, leaving 12 bases between. The CDR3 nucleotides are TGTGCCACCAGCAGAGCGGCGTTCAGGGATCAGCCCCAGCATTTT. This encodes CATSRAAFRDQPQHF.

This clone was recorded only once. The rearrangement joins TRBV28 to TRBJ2-1; maybe TRBD2 (6 bases). V dropped 7 bases and J dropped 0 bases, with 19 bases sitting between them. The CDR3 runs to 17 residues. Germline V gene data show CDR1 as MDHEN and CDR2 as SYDVKM. The CDR3 nucleotides read TGTGCCAGCACACCCTCCGGGACTCCAAGCTCCTACAATGAGCAGTTCTTC. Encoded protein: CASTPSGTPSSYNEQFF.

The rearrangement joins TRBV23-1 to TRBJ1-2; D call uncertain. TRBV23-1 is identified as an open reading frame with a role that is uncertain. The CDR3 length is 15 residues. V lost 0 bases to trimming and J lost 4 bases, with 12 bases between them. CDR3 protein: CASSQSCHTSYGYTF. The CDR3 bases are TGCGCCAGCAGTCAATCATGCCACACCAGCTATGGCTACACCTTC.

The J gene is TRBJ1-1, the V gene TRBV7-6; TRBD1 aligns across 9 bases. Germline V gene data show CDR1 as SGHVS and CDR2 as FNYEAQ. J gave up 5 bases and V 1 base, and 5 bases lay outside the gene matches. This CDR3 is 15 amino acids long. The CDR3 region has the DNA TGTGCCAGCAGCTTAGTCCGGGACAGGGTGACTGAAGCTTTCTTT. Translated, it gives CASSLVRDRVTEAFF.

The chain links TRBV19 to TRBJ2-7; TRBD2 matches 12 bases. V shed 5 bases and J 7 bases; nucleotides not matched to a gene: 15. CDR1 is LNHDA and CDR2 is SQIVND in the germline V gene (reference sequence). This CDR3 spans 17 amino acids. This chain's CDR3 is CASSSSGRASGYREQYF. In nucleotides, the CDR3 is TGTGCCAGTAGTTCTAGCGGGAGGGCCTCAGGGTATCGGGAGCAGTACTTC. Full variable domain (missing parts from reference TRBV19 and TRBJ2-7): DGGITQSPKYLFRKEGQNVTLSCEQNLNHDAMYWYRQDPGQGLRLIYYSQIVNDFQKGDIAEGYSVSREKKESFPLTVTSAQKNPTAFYLCASSSSGRASGYREQYFGPGTRLTVT.

The chain has TRBV4-3 and TRBJ2-1, with unresolved D. Germline assignment: CDR1 LGHNA and CDR2 YSLEER. Trimming cost V 0 bases and J 2 bases, with 11 bases left between them. The length of the CDR3 is 16 residues. DNA for the CDR3: TGCGCCAGCAGCCAAGATTTGGGCGTCACCTACAATGAGCAGTTCTTC. It yields the protein CASSQDLGVTYNEQFF.

This clone was observed once. J is TRBJ1-4 and V is TRBV28; D remains unclear. This CDR3 contains 15 residues. The germline gives CDR1 MDHEN, CDR2 SYDVKM. V was cut by 1 base and J by 0 bases, with 6 bases left in between. CDR3 protein: CASSLFLATNEKLFF. Here the CDR3 DNA reads TGTGCCAGCAGTTTATTTCTCGCAACTAATGAAAAACTGTTTTTT.